This T cell receptor beta chain was profiled in a study of shared clonotypes between healthy human individuals. Germline values: CDR1 GTSNPN, CDR2 SVGIG (reference sequence). V lost 0 bases and J 5 bases, leaving 10 bases between the germline ends. The CDR3 sequence is 13 residues long. The data were produced by immunoSEQ multiplex PCR, yet TCRdb's version contains in-frame clones alone and is incomplete. The sample contains millions of clones, about 95% of which appear only once. The source is a man younger than 30 in good health. Sequencing was done on a sample of naive CD4+ T cells sorted from blood. Subset defined: CD45RA+ positively selected. The V gene is TRBV30, the J gene TRBJ2-5; D is ambiguous. The CDR3 region is CAWSVTNGETQYF. The CDR3 bases are TGTGCCTGGAGTGTAACTAATGGTGAGACCCAGTACTTC.